The clone carrying this TCR beta chain is a singleton in its sample. Survey-level resolution applied to immunoSEQ assay v3.0. Assay used: immunoSEQ multiplex PCR; TCRdb lists only in-frame clones, some missing. The table lists about 26,000 clones, roughly 80% of them singletons. The source of the sample is a study of long-term antiretroviral therapy in people with HIV. Study background: There is a gap of about a decade between the earliest samples and the later 2015 immediate-ART recommendation.

This CDR3 spans 17 amino acids. The V gene's germline CDR1 is SGDLS and CDR2 YYNGEE. Trimming stripped 6 bases from V and 11 bases from J, with 27 bases between. The chain is built from TRBV9 and TRBJ1-6; perhaps TRBD1 as D (6 bases). The receptor comes from a man between 50 and 59 years old with HIV. The sequencing here drew on unsorted PBMCs, taken 2.9 years after starting antiretroviral therapy. The CDR3 nucleotides read TGTGCCAGCACTCTCTCCCCGGACAGCCGCGGGACGCCACCCCTCCACTTT. Its translation is CASTLSPDSRGTPPLHF.